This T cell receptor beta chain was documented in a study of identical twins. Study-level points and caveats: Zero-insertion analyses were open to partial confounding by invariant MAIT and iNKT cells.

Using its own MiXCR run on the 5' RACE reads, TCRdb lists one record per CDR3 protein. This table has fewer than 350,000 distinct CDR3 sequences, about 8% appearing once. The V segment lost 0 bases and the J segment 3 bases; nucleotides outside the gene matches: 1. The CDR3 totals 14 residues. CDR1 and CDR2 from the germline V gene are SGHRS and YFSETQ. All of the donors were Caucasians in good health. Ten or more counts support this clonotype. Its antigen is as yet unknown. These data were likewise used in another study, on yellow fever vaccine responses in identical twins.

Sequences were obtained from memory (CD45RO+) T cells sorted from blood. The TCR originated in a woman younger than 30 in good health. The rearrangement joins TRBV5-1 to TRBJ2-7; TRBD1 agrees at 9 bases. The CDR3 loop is CASSLVGQGYEQYF. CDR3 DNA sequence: TGCGCCAGCAGCTTGGTGGGACAGGGCTACGAGCAGTACTTC. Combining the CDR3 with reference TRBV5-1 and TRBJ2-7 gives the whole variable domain KAGVTQTPRYLIKTRGQQVTLSCSPISGHRSVSWYQQTPGQGLQFLFEYFSETQRNKGNFPGRFSGRQFSNSRSEMNVSTLELGDSALYLCASSLVGQGYEQYFGPGTRLTVT.